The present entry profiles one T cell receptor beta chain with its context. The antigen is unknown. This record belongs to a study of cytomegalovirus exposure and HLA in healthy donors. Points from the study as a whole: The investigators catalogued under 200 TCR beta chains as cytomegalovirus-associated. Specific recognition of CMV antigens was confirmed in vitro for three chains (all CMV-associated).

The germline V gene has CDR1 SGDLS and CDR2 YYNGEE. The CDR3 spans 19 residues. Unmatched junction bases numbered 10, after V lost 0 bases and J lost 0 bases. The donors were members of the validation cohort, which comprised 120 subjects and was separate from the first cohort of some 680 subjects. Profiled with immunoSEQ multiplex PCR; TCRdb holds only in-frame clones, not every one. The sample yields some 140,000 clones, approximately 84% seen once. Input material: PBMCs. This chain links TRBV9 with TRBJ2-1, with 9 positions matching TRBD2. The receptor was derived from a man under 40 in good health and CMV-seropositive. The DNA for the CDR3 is TGTGCCAGCAGCGTAGGCTGGCGGGAGGGACCAAGCTCCTACAATGAGCAGTTCTTC. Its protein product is CASSVGWREGPSSYNEQFF.